Each of the 25 T cell receptor beta chains below was sequenced from the same sample in a study of T cell responses to AZD1222 COVID-19 vaccine. TCRdb's copy holds only in-frame clones and misses some; the assay was immunoSEQ multiplex PCR. The sample yields 110,000 to 150,000 clones, 70% to 90% seen once. The source material was peripheral blood, sampled on day 0 of AZD1222 vaccination. The receptor source for this set is an adult in good health.

As to this clone: The junction does not match germline at one end; this may be a read error. V gene TRBV10-2 combines with J gene TRBJ2-7, with TRBD2 identical over 7 bases. CDR1 is WSHSY, CDR2 SAAADI, per germline. This CDR3 is built from 11 residues. The CDR3 DNA reads as TGCGCCAGCAGTAAGGGAGGGCCGCCGAACTTC. This encodes CASSKGGPPNF.

V gene TRBV5-5 combines with J gene TRBJ1-2; TRBD1 matches 7 bases. The junction had 13 bases not matched to a gene; V was cut back by 4 bases and J by 1 base. The CDR3 extends over 17 amino acids. Per germline, CDR1 SGHKS and CDR2 YYEKEE (reference sequence). CDR3 sequence (DNA): TGTGCCAGCAGCGCCCACTACAACAGGGGAGTTAACTATGGCTACACCTTC. Protein: CASSAHYNRGVNYGYTF.

The chain links TRBV2 to TRBJ2-5, with 7 bases identical to TRBD1. The trim removed 6 bases at V and 3 bases at J, leaving 10 bases unmatched. The CDR3 is 15 amino acids. Germline CDR1 and CDR2: SNHLY and FYNNEI. CDR3 sequence: CASSWRGGREETQYF. CDR3 in DNA: TGTGCCAGCAGCTGGCGAGGGGGCCGGGAAGAGACCCAGTACTTC.

V and J are TRBV6-6 and TRBJ1-5, with 7 bases aligning to TRBD1. V shed 6 bases, J shed 9 bases, and the junction held 11 bases outside the gene matches. This CDR3 is 14 amino acids long. CDR1 and CDR2 from the germline V gene are MNHNY and SVGAGI (reference sequence). In DNA, the CDR3 is TGTGCCAGCAGCCCCTGGGACAGCCAGAGGCCCCAGCATTTT. It codes for CASSPWDSQRPQHF.

The V and J genes are TRBV27 and TRBJ2-7; 8 bases agree with TRBD1. Trimming took 2 bases from V and 1 from J; bases not matched to a gene: 7. The CDR3 is 16 amino acids. Germline assignment: CDR1 MNHEY and CDR2 SMNVEV (reference sequence). The chain's CDR3 is CASSLGVGDRSYEQYF. CDR3 DNA: TGTGCCAGCAGTTTAGGGGTGGGGGACAGGTCCTACGAGCAGTACTTC.

The V gene is TRBV6-4, the J gene TRBJ1-1; possibly TRBD1 for D (5 bases). This CDR3 contains 14 residues. Trimming took 5 bases from V and 4 from J, leaving 14 bases between them. Per germline, CDR1 MRHNA and CDR2 SNTAGT. The CDR3 DNA reads TGTGCCAGCAGTCCCCAAGGAGGGGCCACTGAAGCTTTCTTT. Protein product: CASSPQGGATEAFF.

The rearrangement uses TRBV5-6 and TRBJ1-3; the match to TRBD1 covers 10 bases. Trimming took 3 bases from V and 4 from J; bases not matched to a gene: 7. The CDR3 sequence is 16 residues long. Germline CDR1 and CDR2: SGHDT and YYEEEE. The CDR3 DNA reads TGTGCCAGCAGCTACCGGGACAGGGGACGCGGAAACACCATATATTTT. Amino acid sequence: CASSYRDRGRGNTIYF.

The gene calls are TRBV5-1 and TRBJ1-4, with no clear D. The CDR3 runs to 15 residues. Germline assignment: CDR1 SGHRS and CDR2 YFSETQ. With 0 bases removed from V and 0 bases from J, the gap between germline ends came to 6 bases. CDR3 in amino acids: CASSLGTTTNEKLFF. The CDR3 region has the DNA TGCGCCAGCAGCTTGGGGACTACAACTAATGAAAAACTGTTTTTT.

The chain couples TRBV6-5 to TRBJ1-3, with D unclear. The CDR3 loop spans 13 amino acids. Trimming pared 7 bases from V and 4 bases from J, leaving 11 bases between. Looked up from germline, CDR1 is MNHEY and CDR2 is SVGAGI. CDR3 region: CASIPSGGNTIYF. The CDR3 DNA reads as TGTGCCAGCATACCCTCCGGGGGAAACACCATATATTTT.

The CDR3 protein is CASSEGWASGQETQYF. For the CDR3, the DNA is TGTGCCAGCAGTGAAGGGTGGGCTAGCGGACAAGAGACCCAGTACTTC. V gene TRBV2 combines with J gene TRBJ2-5, with TRBD2 identical over 7 bases. The CDR3 consists of 16 residues. The germline V gene has CDR1 SNHLY and CDR2 FYNNEI. J lost 2 bases, V lost 1 base, and 7 bases had no gene match.

CDR3 region: CASSAGGITDTQYF. CDR3 nucleotide sequence: TGTGCCAGCAGCGCCGGGGGGATCACAGATACGCAGTATTTT. V usage is TRBV7-9 and J usage is TRBJ2-3; TRBD2 matches 7 bases. CDR3 length equals 14 residues. Germline trimming cut 5 bases from V and 2 bases from J; bases unmatched to any gene: 4. The germline gives CDR1 SEHNR, CDR2 FQNEAQ (reference sequence).

This clone was picked up a small number of times. The chain couples TRBV3-1 (or the pseudogene TRBV3-2) to TRBJ2-1, with D perhaps TRBD2 (7 bases). Trimming pared 3 bases from V and 1 base from J, leaving 13 bases between. The CDR3 extends over 16 amino acids. Germline-derived CDR1 and CDR2 are LGHDT and YNNKEL (reference sequence). CDR3 in amino acids: CASSQGAGESYNEQFF. CDR3 in DNA: TGTGCCAGCAGCCAGGGGGCGGGAGAGTCCTACAATGAGCAGTTCTTC.

V and J are TRBV9 and TRBJ2-1; TRBD1 matches 7 bases. Trimming cost V 1 base and J 6 bases; bases outside gene matches: 13. Germline values: CDR1 SGDLS, CDR2 YYNGEE. The CDR3 is 17 residues long. CDR3 protein: CASSVSLLGGGGNEQFF. The DNA for the CDR3 is TGTGCCAGCAGCGTATCACTATTAGGGGGCGGAGGCAATGAGCAGTTCTTC.

The rearrangement links TRBV28 to TRBJ1-1; unclear D gene. Germline V gene lookup returns CDR1 MDHEN and CDR2 SYDVKM. Trimming took 10 bases from V and 0 from J, leaving 9 bases between them. This CDR3 comprises 12 residues. CDR3 amino acids: CATTKMNTEAFF. For the CDR3, the DNA is TGTGCCACCACCAAGATGAACACTGAAGCTTTCTTT.

The chain joins TRBV30 to TRBJ1-5; D perhaps matches TRBD1 (5 bases). V was shortened by 2 bases and J by 4 bases, with 9 bases between the two germline ends. CDR1 is GTSNPN, CDR2 SVGIG, per germline (reference sequence). The CDR3 covers 13 residues. CDR3 sequence reads: CAWSTDMNQPQHF. As DNA, the CDR3 is TGTGCCTGGAGTACGGACATGAATCAGCCCCAGCATTTT.

This clone showed up just a few times. The chain uses TRBV3-1 (or the pseudogene TRBV3-2) and TRBJ1-1, with D possibly being TRBD1 (6 bases). V was shortened by 8 bases and J by 1 base, with 11 bases between the two germline ends. CDR3 length equals 13 residues. Germline V gene data show CDR1 as LGHDT and CDR2 as YNNKEL (reference sequence). In DNA form, the CDR3 reads TGTGCCAGCGGGCTACAGGGGAACACTGAAGCTTTCTTT. Amino acid sequence: CASGLQGNTEAFF.

The V call is TRBV19, the J call TRBJ1-4; D gene uncertain. The germline V gene has CDR1 LNHDA and CDR2 SQIVND (reference sequence). The CDR3 contains 15 residues. The V and J ends lost 10 bases and 3 bases respectively, with 18 bases between them. The CDR3 reads CATQDLRGSNEKLFF. The DNA of the CDR3 is TGTGCCACCCAAGATCTCCGGGGATCTAATGAAAAACTGTTTTTT.

The V gene is TRBV5-1, the J gene TRBJ2-2; 7 nucleotides line up with TRBD1. This CDR3 spans 14 amino acids. V lost 2 bases to trimming and J lost 5 bases; unmatched junction nucleotides: 3. Germline V gene sequence: CDR1 SGHRS, CDR2 YFSETQ. In nucleotides, the CDR3 is TGCGCCAGCAGCTTAGGGACAGCTACCGGGGAGCTGTTTTTT. This codes for CASSLGTATGELFF. Together with reference TRBV5-1 and TRBJ2-2, the CDR3 gives the full variable domain: KAGVTQTPRYLIKTRGQQVTLSCSPISGHRSVSWYQQTPGQGLQFLFEYFSETQRNKGNFPGRFSGRQFSNSRSEMNVSTLELGDSALYLCASSLGTATGELFFGEGSRLTVL.

V usage is TRBV5-6 and J usage is TRBJ1-2; D perhaps matches TRBD1 (5 bases). CDR1 is SGHDT, CDR2 YYEEEE, per germline. V shed 4 bases and J shed 2 bases, with 9 bases lying between them. The CDR3 has 13 residues. CDR3 nucleotides: TGTGCCAGCAGCATACAGGAGAACTATGGCTACACCTTC. It is translated as CASSIQENYGYTF.

The rearrangement links TRBV7-8 to TRBJ1-3; 7 bases align to TRBD1. The trim removed 4 bases at V and 3 bases at J, leaving 9 bases unmatched. The CDR3 runs 16 residues. Germline CDR1 SGHVS, CDR2 FQNEAQ. CDR3 nucleotides: TGTGCCAGCAGCTCCGCCAGCACAGGGGTTGGAAACACCATATATTTT. Amino acids: CASSSASTGVGNTIYF.

The CDR3 loop is CAWIQGSGVVSDTQYF. CDR3 bases: TGTGCCTGGATTCAGGGGTCGGGGGTAGTGTCAGATACGCAGTATTTT. The J gene is TRBJ2-3, the V gene TRBV30; D assignment may be TRBD1 or TRBD2 (6 bases each). The CDR3 extends over 16 amino acids. Trimming stripped 4 bases from V and 4 bases from J, with 21 bases between. Germline CDR1 and CDR2: GTSNPN and SVGIG (reference sequence).

This chain links TRBV18 with TRBJ1-2; TRBD1 aligns across 7 bases. The V gene's germline CDR1 is KGHSH and CDR2 LQKENI. The CDR3 is 15 residues long. Losses at the gene ends were 0 bases for V and 5 bases for J; bases not matched to a gene: 6. CDR3 sequence reads: CASSPPDRAGYGYTF. CDR3 DNA: TGTGCCAGCTCACCACCAGACAGGGCGGGATATGGCTACACCTTC.

The chain links TRBV14 to TRBJ2-3, with 9 positions matching TRBD1. J gave up 6 bases and V 2 bases, and 6 bases lay outside the gene matches. CDR1 and CDR2 from the germline V gene are SGHDN and FVKESK. CDR3 length equals 15 residues. CDR3 bases: TGTGCCAGCAGCCAATTACAGGGGGCGGTGGATACGCAGTATTTT. Its protein is CASSQLQGAVDTQYF.

The chain joins TRBV30 to TRBJ2-7; unclear D gene. V was trimmed by 3 bases and J by 3 bases, leaving 18 bases between them. Germline CDR1 and CDR2: GTSNPN and SVGIG (reference sequence). The CDR3 length is 15 residues. CDR3 residues: CAWRRRDPQGYEQYF. For the CDR3, the DNA is TGTGCCTGGAGGAGACGAGACCCACAAGGCTACGAGCAGTACTTC.

The CDR3 DNA reads TGTGCCAGCAGTTTCCCTACGGCGGTTGAAGCTTTCTTT. Protein sequence: CASSFPTAVEAFF. V gene TRBV28 combines with J gene TRBJ1-1; no clear D. V was pared by 3 bases and J by 7 bases, with 12 bases between. Per the germline V gene, CDR1 is MDHEN and CDR2 is SYDVKM. The CDR3 totals 13 residues.